The rows below give T cell receptor beta chains drawn from one sample of a study of PD-1 blockade in classical Hodgkin lymphoma. Method: immunoSEQ multiplex PCR; TCRdb's copy keeps in-frame clones and lacks some. The sample shows about 94,000 clones, roughly 89% of them seen only once. Sequencing used peripheral blood mononuclear cells (PBMCs), obtained before the second cycle of nivolumab. The receptors originated from a human donor with classical Hodgkin lymphoma. Both conserved end residues are part of each CDR3.

v_call: TRBV9
j_call: TRBJ2-1
cdr3_aa: CASSAGTSGSNEQFF

v_call: TRBV6-1
j_call: TRBJ2-7
cdr3_aa: CASSRGDSMIGEQYF

v_call: TRBV6-1
j_call: TRBJ1-5
cdr3_aa: CASSGDTANQPQHF

v_call: TRBV18
j_call: TRBJ2-3
cdr3_aa: CASSPRASGLTDTQYF

v_call: TRBV15
j_call: TRBJ2-1
cdr3_aa: CATSRGAGGNEQFF

v_call: TRBV7-7
j_call: TRBJ2-5
cdr3_aa: CASSLGRDGETQYF

v_call: TRBV27
j_call: TRBJ2-7
cdr3_aa: CASSTSGAGGPSWEQYF

v_call: TRBV19
j_call: TRBJ2-3
cdr3_aa: CASSIGGGDTDTQYF

v_call: TRBV5-1
j_call: TRBJ2-2
cdr3_aa: CASIGQEGTGELFF

v_call: TRBV9
j_call: TRBJ2-6
cdr3_aa: CASSVAGRGGANVLTF

v_call: TRBV6-6
j_call: TRBJ2-5
cdr3_aa: CASQERVSAETQYF

v_call: TRBV7-8
j_call: TRBJ2-5
cdr3_aa: CASSLRDFQETQYF

v_call: TRBV5-1
j_call: TRBJ2-3
cdr3_aa: CASSPGGSGPTDTQYF

v_call: TRBV5-1
j_call: TRBJ2-5
cdr3_aa: CASSLGRPTQETQYF

v_call: TRBV4-1
j_call: TRBJ2-7
cdr3_aa: CASSQGRQLPYEQYF

v_call: TRBV5-6
j_call: TRBJ2-7
cdr3_aa: CASSLGGTYEQYF

v_call: TRBV7-9
j_call: TRBJ2-3
cdr3_aa: CASSLIASTDTQYF

v_call: TRBV28
j_call: TRBJ1-5
cdr3_aa: CASSSGTAIGNQPQHF

v_call: TRBV2
j_call: TRBJ1-4
cdr3_aa: CASSMGPAEEKLFF

v_call: TRBV6-1
j_call: TRBJ1-4
cdr3_aa: CASSEAPGTGVGPATNEKLFF

v_call: TRBV5-1
j_call: TRBJ1-5
cdr3_aa: CASSLAGGVNQPQHF

v_call: TRBV28
j_call: TRBJ2-2
cdr3_aa: CASSPRGIGELFF

v_call: TRBV7-9
j_call: TRBJ2-1
cdr3_aa: CASSPGTENEQFF

v_call: TRBV28
j_call: TRBJ1-6
cdr3_aa: CASSFRAGYNSPLHF

v_call: TRBV6-1
j_call: TRBJ1-1
cdr3_aa: CASSEVSAGLFYTEAFF

v_call: TRBV7-9
j_call: TRBJ1-1
cdr3_aa: CASSSTGGSTEAFF

v_call: TRBV7-8
j_call: TRBJ1-6
cdr3_aa: CASSLKGYDSPLHF

v_call: TRBV7-2
j_call: TRBJ2-7
cdr3_aa: CASSLSPTAYEQYF